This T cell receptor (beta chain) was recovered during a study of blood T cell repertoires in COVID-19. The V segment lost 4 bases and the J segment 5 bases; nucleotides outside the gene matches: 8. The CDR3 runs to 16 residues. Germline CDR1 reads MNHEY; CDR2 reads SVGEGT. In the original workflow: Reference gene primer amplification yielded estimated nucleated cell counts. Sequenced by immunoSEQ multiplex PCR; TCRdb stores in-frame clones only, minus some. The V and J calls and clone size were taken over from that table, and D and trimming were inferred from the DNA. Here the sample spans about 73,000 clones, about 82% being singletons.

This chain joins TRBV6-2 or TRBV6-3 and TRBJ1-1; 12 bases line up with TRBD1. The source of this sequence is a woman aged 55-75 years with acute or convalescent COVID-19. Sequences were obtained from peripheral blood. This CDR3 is CASSSGTGGAGTEAFF. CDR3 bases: TGTGCCAGCAGTTCCGGGACAGGGGGCGCCGGAACTGAAGCTTTCTTT.